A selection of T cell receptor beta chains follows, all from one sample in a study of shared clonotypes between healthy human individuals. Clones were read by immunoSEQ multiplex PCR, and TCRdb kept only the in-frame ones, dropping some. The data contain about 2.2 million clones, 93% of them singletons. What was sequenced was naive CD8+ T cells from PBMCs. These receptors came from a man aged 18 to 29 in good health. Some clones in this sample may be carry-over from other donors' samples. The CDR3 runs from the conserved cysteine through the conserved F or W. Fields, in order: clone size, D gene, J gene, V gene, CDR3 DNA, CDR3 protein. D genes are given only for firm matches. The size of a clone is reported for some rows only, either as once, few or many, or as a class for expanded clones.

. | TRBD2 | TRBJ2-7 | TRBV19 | TGTGCCAGTAGTATTTACGGACTAGCGGGGTCCTACGAGCAGTACTTC | CASSIYGLAGSYEQYF
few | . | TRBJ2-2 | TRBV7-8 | TGTGCCAGCAGCTTAGCCAGCTACACCGGGGAGCTGTTTTTT | CASSLASYTGELFF
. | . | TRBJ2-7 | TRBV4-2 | TGTGCCAGCAGCCAAGATCGTGACCCCTCCTACGAGCAGTACTTC | CASSQDRDPSYEQYF
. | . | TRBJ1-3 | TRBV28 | TGTGCCAGCAGTAGAGACAGAACGTACTATTATAACACCATATATTTT | CASSRDRTYYYNTIYF
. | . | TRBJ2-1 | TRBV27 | TGTGCCAGCAGTTTATCGGGCTGGGATGAGCAGTTCTTC | CASSLSGWDEQFF
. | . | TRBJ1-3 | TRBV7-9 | TGTGCCAGCGATTGGGCCGACGGCGCCATATATTTT | CASDWADGAIYF
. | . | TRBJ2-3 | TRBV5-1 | TGCGCCAGCAGCATCCTTTCAGCGGAGCTCACAGATACGCAGTATTTT | CASSILSAELTDTQYF
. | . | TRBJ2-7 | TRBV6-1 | TGTGCCAGCAAATTAGGGAGCGGAATCCACGAGCAGTACTTC | CASKLGSGIHEQYF
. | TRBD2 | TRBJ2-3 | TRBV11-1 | TGTGCCAGCAGCTTAGTCTCGCGAGCGGGAGTTTTAGATACGCAGTATTTT | CASSLVSRAGVLDTQYF
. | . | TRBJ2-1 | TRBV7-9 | TGTGCCAGCAGATTGGGGCGGGCGGATGAGCAGTTCTTC | CASRLGRADEQFF
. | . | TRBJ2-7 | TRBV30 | TGTGCCTGGAGTATTTGGGGTCGGGAGCAGTACTTC | CAWSIWGREQYF
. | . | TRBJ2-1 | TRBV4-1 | TGCGCCAGCAGCCAAGGAGGGGGTAGCGGGTTCTCCTACAATGAGCAGTTCTTC | CASSQGGGSGFSYNEQFF
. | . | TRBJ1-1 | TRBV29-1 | TGCAGCGTATGGAGGGAGGGCACTGAAGCTTTCTTT | CSVWREGTEAFF
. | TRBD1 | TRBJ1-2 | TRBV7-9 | TGTGCCAGCAGCTTAAAAGGACAGGGTTATGGCTACACCTTC | CASSLKGQGYGYTF
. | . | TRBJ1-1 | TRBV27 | TGTGCCAGCAGCCCTCGGGGGTGGAACACTGAAGCTTTCTTT | CASSPRGWNTEAFF
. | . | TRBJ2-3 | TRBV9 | TGTGCCAGCAGCTCGACAGGTTTTCGCACAGATACGCAGTATTTT | CASSSTGFRTDTQYF
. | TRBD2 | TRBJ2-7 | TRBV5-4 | TGTGCCAGCAGCGGGGGGACTAGCGGGAGTAATGTTTATGGGGACGAGCAGTACTTC | CASSGGTSGSNVYGDEQYF
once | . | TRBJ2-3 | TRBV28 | TGTGCCAGCATTGATTCAACGGGACGGCGGGGTAATACGCAGTATTTT | CASIDSTGRRGNTQYF
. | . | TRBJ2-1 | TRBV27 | TGTGCCAGCAGTTTAGGTCAGAATTCCTACAATGAGCAGTTCTTC | CASSLGQNSYNEQFF
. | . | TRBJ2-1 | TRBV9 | TGTGCCAGCAGCTCCACCAATGAGCAGTTCTTC | CASSSTNEQFF
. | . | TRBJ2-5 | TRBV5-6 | TGTGCCAGCAGCTTTCGTCCCGAGACCCAGTACTTC | CASSFRPETQYF
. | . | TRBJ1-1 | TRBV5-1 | TGCGCCAGCAGCTTGGCCGCAGGGGTCGGCACTGAAGCTTTCTTT | CASSLAAGVGTEAFF
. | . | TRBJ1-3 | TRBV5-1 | TGCGCCAGCAGCTTATCCTCTGGAAACACCATATATTTT | CASSLSSGNTIYF
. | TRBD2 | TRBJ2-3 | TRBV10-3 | TGTGCCATCAGTATAGCGGGAGAGAGGACAGATACGCAGTATTTT | CAISIAGERTDTQYF
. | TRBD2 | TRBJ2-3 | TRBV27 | TGTGCCAGCAGTCTGAGACTAGCGGGAGGCGCGGGGGATACGCAGTATTTT | CASSLRLAGGAGDTQYF
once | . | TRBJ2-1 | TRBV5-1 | TGCGCCAGCAGCTCCTGGCCGAGCTCCTACAATGAGCAGTTCTTC | CASSSWPSSYNEQFF
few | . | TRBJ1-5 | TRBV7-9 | TGTGCCAGCAGCCCCCCTGGGGGCAATCAGCCCCAGCATTTT | CASSPPGGNQPQHF
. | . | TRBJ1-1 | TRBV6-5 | TGTGCCAGCAGTCTCCGGCGGGGCGGATACACTGAAGCTTTCTTT | CASSLRRGGYTEAFF
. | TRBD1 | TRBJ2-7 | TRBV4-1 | TGCGCCAGCAGCCACCGGTCACAGGGGGCTTACGAGCAGTACTTC | CASSHRSQGAYEQYF
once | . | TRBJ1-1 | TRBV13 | TGTGCCAGCAGCTTAGAAGGGGGTCGATACACTGAAGCTTTCTTT | CASSLEGGRYTEAFF
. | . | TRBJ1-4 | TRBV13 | TGTGCCAGCAGCTTATCAAGGGGGGGAACTAATGAAAAACTGTTTTTT | CASSLSRGGTNEKLFF
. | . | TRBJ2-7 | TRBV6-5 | TGTGCCAGCAGTCTACGGGGTCCTCTCTACGAGCAGTACTTC | CASSLRGPLYEQYF
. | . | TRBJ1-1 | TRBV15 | TGTGCCACCAGCAGAGAATGGGGCATGAACACTGAAGCTTTCTTT | CATSREWGMNTEAFF
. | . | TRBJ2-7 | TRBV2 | TGTGCCAGCAGTTTCGGCGTTTACGAGCAGTACTTC | CASSFGVYEQYF
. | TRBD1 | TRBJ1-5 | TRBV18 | TGTGCCAGCTCTCCGGACAGGGGACTGCTCAAAGACCAGCATTTT | CASSPDRGLLKDQHF
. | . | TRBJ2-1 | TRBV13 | TGTGCCAGCAGCGCCCACTGGGGAGAGCAGTTCTTC | CASSAHWGEQFF
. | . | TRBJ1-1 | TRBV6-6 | TGTGCCAGCAGCCCCAGGGATCGGATTGAAGCTTTCTTT | CASSPRDRIEAFF
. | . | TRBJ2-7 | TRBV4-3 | TGCGCCAGCAGCCAGGTTGGGAGCTACGAGCAGTACTTC | CASSQVGSYEQYF
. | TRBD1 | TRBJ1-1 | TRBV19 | TGTGCCAGTGAGAACAGGGGGCCCGCTGAAGCTTTCTTT | CASENRGPAEAFF
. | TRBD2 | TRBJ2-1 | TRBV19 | TGTGCCAGTAGTCCCACCCCGGGGGGGAGGAATGAGCAGTTCTTC | CASSPTPGGRNEQFF
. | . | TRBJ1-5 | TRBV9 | TGTGCCAGCAGCGTGAGCGGGGATAGCAATCAGCCCCAGCATTTT | CASSVSGDSNQPQHF
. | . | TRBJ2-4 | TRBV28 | TGTGCCAGCAGTGGTAGAGGGATTTATGGCTCGGACATTCAGTACTTC | CASSGRGIYGSDIQYF
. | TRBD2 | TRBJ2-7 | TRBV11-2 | TGTGCCAGCAGCTGGGGAGTGGGACTAGCTAACTACGAGCAGTACTTC | CASSWGVGLANYEQYF
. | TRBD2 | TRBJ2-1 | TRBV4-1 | TGCGCCAGCAGCCAAGATCCCATCGGAACTAGCGGGGGTTACAATGAGCAGTTCTTC | CASSQDPIGTSGGYNEQFF
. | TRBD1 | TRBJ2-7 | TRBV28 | TGTGCCAGCACCTATAGGACAGGAAGCTCCTACGAGCAGTACTTC | CASTYRTGSSYEQYF
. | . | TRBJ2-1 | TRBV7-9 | TGTGCCAGCAGCCCCGGGATCAGCAATGAGCAGTTCTTC | CASSPGISNEQFF
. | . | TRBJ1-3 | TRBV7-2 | TGTGCCAGCAGCTCTCGACAAGGGGGAAACACCATATATTTT | CASSSRQGGNTIYF
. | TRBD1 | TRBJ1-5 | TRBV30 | TGTGCCTGGAGCCTAGGGAGGGGCAGGGGGAACAATCAGCCCCAGCATTTT | CAWSLGRGRGNNQPQHF
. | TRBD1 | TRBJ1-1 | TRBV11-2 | TGTGCCAGCAGCTTGACAGGGACTGAAGCTTTCTTT | CASSLTGTEAFF
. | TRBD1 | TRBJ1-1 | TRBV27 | TGTGCCAGCAGCCCCGGCCCGGGACAGGGGGACACTGAAGCTTTCTTT | CASSPGPGQGDTEAFF